A selection of T cell receptor beta chains follows, all from one sample in a study of read filtering for tumor transcriptome and immune sequencing. TCRdb used MiXCR to reprocess the reads, holding one entry per CDR3 protein. The sample records tens of thousands of distinct CDR3 sequences, less than 15% being singletons. The sample taken for sequencing was a population of CD138-negative cells sorted from bone marrow. These receptor sequences come from a donor older than 35 with multiple myeloma. Each CDR3 is given with its conserved first and last residue. Fields, in order: J gene, D gene, clone size, V gene, CDR3 DNA, CDR3 protein. D genes are given only for firm matches. For some rows the clone size is stated as once, few or many, or as a class when expanded; others skip it.

>TRBJ2-7|TRBD2|many|TRBV15
TGTGCCACCAGCAGAGACCCCGGGACTAGGTTTCACGAGCAGTACTTC
CATSRDPGTRFHEQYF
>TRBJ2-4|-|many|TRBV5-1
TGCGCCAGCAGCTTTTTAGCCGGGACAGCCAAAAACATTCAGTACTTC
CASSFLAGTAKNIQYF
>TRBJ2-1|TRBD2|many|TRBV27
TGTGCCAGCAGTTTAAGTCTAGCGGGAGTCAATGAGCAGTTCTTC
CASSLSLAGVNEQFF
>TRBJ1-1|-|many|TRBV25-1
TGTGCCAGCAGTGAATTGAATTCAAACACTGAAGCTTTCTTT
CASSELNSNTEAFF
>TRBJ1-2|TRBD1|-|TRBV28
TGTGCCAGCACTAGACAGGGGTATGGCTATGGCTACACCTTC
CASTRQGYGYGYTF
>TRBJ2-5|-|many|TRBV28
TGTGCCAGCAGCTTAGGGCTAGGGGGCCAAGAGACCCAGTACTTC
CASSLGLGGQETQYF
>TRBJ2-3|TRBD2|many|TRBV7-3
TGTGCCAGCAAAAGACTAGCGGGAGGGCCAGATACGCAGTATTTT
CASKRLAGGPDTQYF
>TRBJ2-6|-|-|TRBV28
TGTGCCAGCAGTTCCCCTATGGGTTTTGGGGCCAACGTCCTGACTTTC
CASSSPMGFGANVLTF
>TRBJ2-3|TRBD1|many|TRBV27
TGTGCCAGCAGTCAAACCCTCCCAGGGGGAGATACGCAGTATTTT
CASSQTLPGGDTQYF
>TRBJ2-7|TRBD2|-|TRBV10-3
TGTGCCATCAGGACTAGCGGGAAGGAGCAGTACTTC
CAIRTSGKEQYF
>TRBJ2-2|-|many|TRBV7-8
TGTGCCAGCAGCTTAGCCTTTGGGGGCACGAAAACCGGGGAGCTGTTTTTT
CASSLAFGGTKTGELFF
>TRBJ2-2|-|many|TRBV15
TGTGCCACCAGCAGAGATTCCTCCGGGGAGCTGTTTTTT
CATSRDSSGELFF
>TRBJ2-6|-|-|TRBV7-2
TGTGCCAGCAGCATCGACAGGTCCGCTGGGGCCAACGTCCTGACTTTC
CASSIDRSAGANVLTF
>TRBJ2-3|-|-|TRBV4-1
TGCGCCAGCAGCCAATATTTCAGCACAGATACGCAGTATTTT
CASSQYFSTDTQYF
>TRBJ2-5|-|many|TRBV20-1
TGCAGTGCTAGAGATTGGGGGGGGCGCAGGGAGACCCAGTACTTC
CSARDWGGRRETQYF
>TRBJ2-6|TRBD1|many|TRBV5-1
TGCGCCAGCAGCTTCATACAGGGGGCTGGAGCTGGGGCCAACGTCCTGACTTTC
CASSFIQGAGAGANVLTF
>TRBJ2-3|-|many|TRBV19
TGTGCCAGTAGTATACCCCCGCCAGATACGCAGTATTTT
CASSIPPPDTQYF
>TRBJ1-1|-|few|TRBV3-1
TGTGCCAGCAGCCCAATGGTGGGGAACACTGAAGCTTTCTTT
CASSPMVGNTEAFF
>TRBJ1-3|-|many|TRBV20-1
TGCAGTGCTACGGTAGCTATGGGGAGGTCAGACACCATATATTTT
CSATVAMGRSDTIYF
>TRBJ2-1|-|many|TRBV2
TGTGCCATTCAAAACGGAGGGGGTTCCTACAATGAGCAGTTCTTC
CAIQNGGGSYNEQFF
>TRBJ1-1|TRBD1|many|TRBV29-1
TGCAGCGCTAGGGGACAGATGAACACTGAAGCTTTCTTT
CSARGQMNTEAFF
>TRBJ1-5|-|many|TRBV14
TGTGCCAGCAGCCAAGGGGCGAGGCAGCCCCAGCATTTT
CASSQGARQPQHF
>TRBJ2-7|TRBD2|many|TRBV18
TGTGCCAGCTCGCAACGATCGGGAGGGTTTGACGAGCAGTACTTC
CASSQRSGGFDEQYF
>TRBJ2-7|-|many|TRBV5-1
TGCGCCAGCAGCTTGGAATATGGCGGCACCTACGAGCAGTACTTC
CASSLEYGGTYEQYF
>TRBJ2-5|-|many|TRBV20-1
TGCAGTGCTAGGCCAGGGGCGGAGACCCAGTACTTC
CSARPGAETQYF
>TRBJ2-5|TRBD1|few|TRBV7-8
TGTGCCAGCAGCACCGGACAGGCTTCAGGGGAGACCCAGTACTTC
CASSTGQASGETQYF
>TRBJ2-7|TRBD2|few|TRBV5-1
TGCGCCAGCAGCACCTTAGCGGGAGGTTGGTCCTACGAGCAGTACTTC
CASSTLAGGWSYEQYF
>TRBJ2-7|TRBD1|many|TRBV18
TGTGCCAGCTCACAGGGGGCTATCTACGAGCAGTACTTC
CASSQGAIYEQYF
>TRBJ2-1|-|many|TRBV7-2
TGTGCCAGCAGCTTAGCGGGAAACTCCTACAATGAGCAGTTCTTC
CASSLAGNSYNEQFF
>TRBJ2-1|-|many|TRBV24-1
TGTGCCACCAGTGAGGGTAGCCTGGATGAGCAGTTCTTC
CATSEGSLDEQFF
>TRBJ1-4|-|-|TRBV4-1
TGCGCCAGCAGCCATACGAGGAACCCCGGGGCCCCGCGTGAGAAACCGTTTTTT
CASSHTRNPGAPREKPFF
>TRBJ2-3|-|many|TRBV27
TGTGCCAGCAGTTTATCTTTCCGTAAACTCACAGATACGCAGTATTTT
CASSLSFRKLTDTQYF
>TRBJ2-2|-|many|TRBV11-2
TGTGCCAGCAGCCGGGTCCCCACCGGGGAGCTGTTTTTT
CASSRVPTGELFF
>TRBJ2-1|-|many|TRBV11-2
TGTGCCAGCAGCTTAGGTACTGTGGGGAATGAGCAGTTCTTC
CASSLGTVGNEQFF
>TRBJ2-5|-|many|TRBV7-3
TGTGCCAGCAGCCCCCAGCCCGGAGAGACCCAGTACTTC
CASSPQPGETQYF
>TRBJ2-1|-|many|TRBV30
TGTGCCTGGAGTGTACAGGGCAGCGGTCCCTGGTTCTTC
CAWSVQGSGPWFF
>TRBJ2-2|-|many|TRBV5-1
TGCGCCAGCAGCTTGGAGGGGGGATCGAACACCGGGGAGCTGTTTTTT
CASSLEGGSNTGELFF